The T cell receptor (beta chain) under discussion was sequenced for a study of beta chain features in type 1 diabetes. General study results and limits: In every one of the four CD4+ subsets, TCRB CDR3s were moderately but significantly shorter in Type 1 diabetes patients. VDJ junctions in type 1 diabetes patients carried more deletions and fewer insertions. In patients and controls equally, PCR might favor templates that are shorter.

Isolated RNA was reverse transcribed in full, so expressed TCRB transcripts were sequenced. Produced via immunoSEQ multiplex PCR; TCRdb's table is partial and in-frame only. Found here are around 500,000 clones, 25% to 35% of them singletons; the top ten hold almost 0.065%. Concerning this clone itself: Its matching antigen is unknown.

Germline loops: CDR1 SGHTA, CDR2 FQGNSA. CDR3 size: 14 residues. The junction had 9 bases not matched to a gene; V was cut back by 4 bases and J by 9 bases. This sequence joins TRBV7-2 and TRBJ2-1; TRBD2 aligns across 7 bases. The material sequenced was naive CD4+ T cells from blood. The source of this sequence is a young man in good health. The CDR3 reads CASSSRAGEGEQFF. In nucleotides, the CDR3 is TGTGCCAGCAGCTCCAGGGCGGGAGAGGGTGAGCAGTTCTTC.